This T cell receptor beta chain was sequenced in a study of CD8 T cells in Susac syndrome. Findings and limits, study-wide: An acknowledgment was made by the study that its TCR sequencing and HLA analysis involved relatively few individuals.

Random hexamers primed reverse transcription of roughly 0.5 to 1 ug RNA. By means of immunoSEQ multiplex PCR, TCR beta CDR3 spanning 54 Vbeta and 13 Jbeta underwent amplification. MiXCR was run by TCRdb on the immunoSEQ multiplex PCR reads, yielding one entry per CDR3 protein. In the table there are about 300,000 distinct CDR3 sequences, over 75% of which are singletons. The V gene lost 1 base and the J gene lost 2 bases, with 10 bases spanning the gap. The CDR3 is made up of 15 amino acids. Germline V CDR1 and CDR2: SGHNT, YYREEE (reference sequence). Notes on this clonotype: Antigen specificity is unknown.

Sequencing of TCR beta was carried out in blood CD8+ and CD4+ T cells. Negative isolation was used for CD8+ and CD4+ T cells, and FACS enrichment was applied to TEMRA cells. Sequencing used CD8+ T cells from PBMCs. The chain carries TRBV5-4 and TRBJ2-1; D tentatively reads TRBD1 or TRBD2 (5 bases each). The source of this sequence is a human donor with multiple sclerosis. This CDR3 reads CASSLMGDPYNEQFF. CDR3 in DNA: TGTGCCAGCAGCTTGATGGGGGACCCCTACAATGAGCAGTTCTTC.